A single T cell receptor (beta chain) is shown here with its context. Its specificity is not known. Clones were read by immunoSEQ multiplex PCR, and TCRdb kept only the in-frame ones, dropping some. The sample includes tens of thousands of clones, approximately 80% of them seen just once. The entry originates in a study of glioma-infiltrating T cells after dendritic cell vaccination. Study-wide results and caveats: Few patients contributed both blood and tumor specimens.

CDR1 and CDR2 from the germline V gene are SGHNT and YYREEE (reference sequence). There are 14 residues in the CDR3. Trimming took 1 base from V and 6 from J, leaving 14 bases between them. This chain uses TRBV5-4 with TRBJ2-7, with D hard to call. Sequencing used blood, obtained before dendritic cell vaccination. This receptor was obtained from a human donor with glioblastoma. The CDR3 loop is CASSLLHDPGEQYF. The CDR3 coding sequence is TGTGCCAGCAGCTTGTTGCACGACCCGGGCGAGCAGTACTTC.